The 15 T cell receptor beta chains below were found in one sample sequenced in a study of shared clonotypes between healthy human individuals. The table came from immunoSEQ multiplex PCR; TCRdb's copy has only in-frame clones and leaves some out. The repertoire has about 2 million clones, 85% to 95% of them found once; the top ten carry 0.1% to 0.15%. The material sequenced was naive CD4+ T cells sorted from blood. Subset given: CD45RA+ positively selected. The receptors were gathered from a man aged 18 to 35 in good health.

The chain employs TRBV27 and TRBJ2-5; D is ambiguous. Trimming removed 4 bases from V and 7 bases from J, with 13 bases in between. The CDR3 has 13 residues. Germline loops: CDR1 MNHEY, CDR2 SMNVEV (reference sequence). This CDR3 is CASSSALYVTQYF. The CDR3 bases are TGTGCCAGCAGTTCGGCCTTGTATGTGACCCAGTACTTC.

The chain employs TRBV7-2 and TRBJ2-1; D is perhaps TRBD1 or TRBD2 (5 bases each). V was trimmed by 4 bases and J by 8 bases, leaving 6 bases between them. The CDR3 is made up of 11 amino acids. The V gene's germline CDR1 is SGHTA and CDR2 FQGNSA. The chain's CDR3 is CASSWGYEQFF. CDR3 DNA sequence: TGTGCCAGCAGCTGGGGGTATGAGCAGTTCTTC. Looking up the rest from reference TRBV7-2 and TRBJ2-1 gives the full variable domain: GAGVSQSPSNKVTEKGKDVELRCDPISGHTALYWYRQSLGQGLEFLIYFQGNSAPDKSGLPSDRFSAERTGGSVSTLTIQRTQQEDSAVYLCASSWGYEQFFGPGTRLTVL.

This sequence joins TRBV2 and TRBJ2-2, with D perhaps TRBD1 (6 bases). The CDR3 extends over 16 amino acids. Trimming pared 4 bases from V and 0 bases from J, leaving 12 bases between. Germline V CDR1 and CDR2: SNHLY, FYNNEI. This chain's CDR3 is CASSAQGSANTGELFF. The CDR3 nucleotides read TGTGCCAGCAGTGCACAGGGATCTGCGAACACCGGGGAGCTGTTTTTT.

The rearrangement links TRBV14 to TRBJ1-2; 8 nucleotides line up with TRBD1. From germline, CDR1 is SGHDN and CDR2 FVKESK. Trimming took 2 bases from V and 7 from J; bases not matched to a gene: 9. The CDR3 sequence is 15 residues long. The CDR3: CASSQTGTGSSGYTF. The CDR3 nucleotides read TGTGCCAGCAGCCAAACTGGGACAGGTTCAAGTGGCTACACCTTC.

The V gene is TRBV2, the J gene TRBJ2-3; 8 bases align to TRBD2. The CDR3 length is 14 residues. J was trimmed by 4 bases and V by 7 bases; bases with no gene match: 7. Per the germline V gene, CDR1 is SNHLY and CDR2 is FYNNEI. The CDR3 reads CASTPGGGPDTQYF. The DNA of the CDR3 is TGTGCCAGCACCCCGGGGGGGGGCCCAGATACGCAGTATTTT.

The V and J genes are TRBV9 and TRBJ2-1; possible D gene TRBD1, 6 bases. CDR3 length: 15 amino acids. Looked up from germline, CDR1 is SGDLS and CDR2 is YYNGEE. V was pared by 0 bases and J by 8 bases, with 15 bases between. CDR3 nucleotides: TGTGCCAGCAGCGTAGTAGGCAGGGGATTCTATGAGCAGTTCTTC. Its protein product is CASSVVGRGFYEQFF.

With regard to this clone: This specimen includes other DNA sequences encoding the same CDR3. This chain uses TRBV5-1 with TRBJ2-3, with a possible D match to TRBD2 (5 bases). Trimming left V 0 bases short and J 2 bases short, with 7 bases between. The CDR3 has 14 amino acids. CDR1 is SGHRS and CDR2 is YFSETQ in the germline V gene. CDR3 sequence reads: CASSLDLATDTQYF. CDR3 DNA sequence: TGCGCCAGCAGCTTGGATCTAGCCACAGATACGCAGTATTTT. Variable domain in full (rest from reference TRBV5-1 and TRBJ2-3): KAGVTQTPRYLIKTRGQQVTLSCSPISGHRSVSWYQQTPGQGLQFLFEYFSETQRNKGNFPGRFSGRQFSNSRSEMNVSTLELGDSALYLCASSLDLATDTQYFGPGTRLTVL.

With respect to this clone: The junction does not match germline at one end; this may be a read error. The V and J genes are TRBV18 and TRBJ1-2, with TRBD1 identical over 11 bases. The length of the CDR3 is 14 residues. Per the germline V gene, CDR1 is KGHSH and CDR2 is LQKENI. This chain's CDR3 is CASSPLTGQGDRSF. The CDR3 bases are TGTGCCAGCTCACCCTTGACGGGACAGGGGGATAGATCGTTC.

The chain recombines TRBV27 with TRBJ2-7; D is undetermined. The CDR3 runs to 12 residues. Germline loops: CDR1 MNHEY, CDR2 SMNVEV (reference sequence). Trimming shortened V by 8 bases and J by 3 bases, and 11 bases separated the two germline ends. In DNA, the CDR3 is TGTGCCAGCCGTACAGTGGACTACGAGCAGTACTTC. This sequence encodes CASRTVDYEQYF.

Here the CDR3 reads CSGKTRLTDTQYF. DNA of the CDR3: TGCAGCGGTAAGACAAGGCTCACAGATACGCAGTATTTT. This rearrangement joins TRBV29-1 to TRBJ2-3; D gene uncertain. The V gene's germline CDR1 is SQVTM and CDR2 ANQGSEA. V was pared by 7 bases and J by 2 bases, with 13 bases between. This CDR3 has 13 amino acids.

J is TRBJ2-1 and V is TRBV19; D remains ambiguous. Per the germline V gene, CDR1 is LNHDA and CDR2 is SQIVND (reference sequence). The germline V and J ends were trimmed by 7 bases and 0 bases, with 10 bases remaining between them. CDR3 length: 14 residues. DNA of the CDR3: TGTGCCAGTACCCGGGCCTTCTCCTACAATGAGCAGTTCTTC. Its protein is CASTRAFSYNEQFF.

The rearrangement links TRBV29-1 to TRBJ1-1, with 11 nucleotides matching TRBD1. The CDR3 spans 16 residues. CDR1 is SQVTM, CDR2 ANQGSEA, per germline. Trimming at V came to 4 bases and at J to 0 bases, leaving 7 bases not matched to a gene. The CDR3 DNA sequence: TGCAGCGTTGGACCCGGGACAGGGGGGATGAACACTGAAGCTTTCTTT. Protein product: CSVGPGTGGMNTEAFF.

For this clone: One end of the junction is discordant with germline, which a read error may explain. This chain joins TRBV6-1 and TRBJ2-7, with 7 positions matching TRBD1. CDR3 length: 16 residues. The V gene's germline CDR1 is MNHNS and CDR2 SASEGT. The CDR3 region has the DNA TGTGCCAGCGGTGAACCTGGGCGGACAGGCTCCTACGAGCAGTACTTC. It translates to CASGEPGRTGSYEQYF.

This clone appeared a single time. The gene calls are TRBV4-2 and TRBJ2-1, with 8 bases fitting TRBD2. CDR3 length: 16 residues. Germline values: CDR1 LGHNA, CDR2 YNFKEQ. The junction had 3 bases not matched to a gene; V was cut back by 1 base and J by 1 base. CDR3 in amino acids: CASSQASGLSYNEQFF. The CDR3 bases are TGTGCCAGCAGCCAAGCTAGCGGGCTATCCTACAATGAGCAGTTCTTC.

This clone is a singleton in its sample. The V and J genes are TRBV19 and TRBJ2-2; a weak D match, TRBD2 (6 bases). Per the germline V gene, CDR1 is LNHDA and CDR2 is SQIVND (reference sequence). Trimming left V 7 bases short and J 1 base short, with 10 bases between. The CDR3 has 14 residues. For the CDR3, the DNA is TGTGCCAGTATGGGGAGGCGGAACACCGGGGAGCTGTTTTTT. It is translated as CASMGRRNTGELFF.